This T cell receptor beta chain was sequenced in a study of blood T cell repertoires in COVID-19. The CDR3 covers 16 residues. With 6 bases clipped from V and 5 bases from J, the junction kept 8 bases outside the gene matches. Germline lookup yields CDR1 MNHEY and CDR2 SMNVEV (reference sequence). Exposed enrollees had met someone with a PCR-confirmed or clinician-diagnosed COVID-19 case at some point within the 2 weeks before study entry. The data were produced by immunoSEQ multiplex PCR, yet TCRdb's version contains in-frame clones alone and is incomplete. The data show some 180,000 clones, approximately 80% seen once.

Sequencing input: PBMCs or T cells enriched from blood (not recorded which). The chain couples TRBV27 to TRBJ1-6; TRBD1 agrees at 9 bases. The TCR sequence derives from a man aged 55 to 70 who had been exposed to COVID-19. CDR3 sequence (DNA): TGTGCCAGCAGAACCTACCGGGACAGGGATAATTCACCCCTCCACTTT. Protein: CASRTYRDRDNSPLHF.